The 28 T cell receptor beta chains reported below all come from one sample, sequenced in a study of blood T cell repertoires in COVID-19. Produced via immunoSEQ multiplex PCR; TCRdb's table is partial and in-frame only. The sample lists 180,000 or so clones, about three quarters occurring once. Sequenced sample: peripheral blood. These receptors came from a woman older than 75 with COVID-19, enrolled during active disease.

At least ten counts were recorded for this clone. This chain joins TRBV2 and TRBJ2-3; D is possibly TRBD1 (5 bases). In germline, CDR1 is SNHLY, CDR2 FYNNEI. V was pared by 7 bases and J by 0 bases, with 17 bases between. CDR3 length: 16 residues. CDR3 bases: TGTGCCAGCAATGGGAACCGACAGTTTAGCACAGATACGCAGTATTTT. This gives the protein CASNGNRQFSTDTQYF.

The chain carries TRBV5-1 and TRBJ2-1; 8 nucleotides line up with TRBD2. Germline values: CDR1 SGHRS, CDR2 YFSETQ. V was clipped by 0 bases and J by 6 bases; unmatched bases: 8. This CDR3 contains 16 residues. As DNA, the CDR3 is TGCGCCAGCAGCTTGGCCCTCGGGCTAGCGGGCAATGAGCAGTTCTTC. The encoded protein is CASSLALGLAGNEQFF. The full variable domain, completed using reference TRBV5-1 and TRBJ2-1, is KAGVTQTPRYLIKTRGQQVTLSCSPISGHRSVSWYQQTPGQGLQFLFEYFSETQRNKGNFPGRFSGRQFSNSRSEMNVSTLELGDSALYLCASSLALGLAGNEQFFGPGTRLTVL.

The chain has TRBV6-5 and TRBJ2-5; TRBD1 agrees at 9 bases. Trimming removed 6 bases from V and 4 bases from J; junction bases left unmatched: 6. The length of the CDR3 is 14 residues. Germline loops: CDR1 MNHEY, CDR2 SVGAGI. The CDR3 DNA follows: TGTGCCAGCAGACGCGGGACAGGGTCAGAGACCCAGTACTTC. Its protein is CASRRGTGSETQYF.

The genes are TRBV6-5 and TRBJ1-2; D unclear. Germline V gene data show CDR1 as MNHEY and CDR2 as SVGAGI. V lost 6 bases and J 4 bases, leaving 15 bases between the germline ends. The CDR3 is 14 amino acids. The CDR3 loop is CASRFAAPTYGYTF. The CDR3 DNA follows: TGTGCCAGCAGGTTCGCGGCCCCTACCTATGGCTACACCTTC.

V usage is TRBV11-2 and J usage is TRBJ2-5, with 12 bases matching TRBD2. Germline-derived CDR1 and CDR2 are SGHAT and FQNNGV. V shed 1 base and J 0 bases; nucleotides not matched to a gene: 3. The CDR3 spans 17 residues. The CDR3 nucleotides read TGTGCCAGCAGCTTAGGGGCTAGCGGGGGGGACCAAGAGACCCAGTACTTC. Translation gives CASSLGASGGDQETQYF. Supplemented by reference TRBV11-2 and TRBJ2-5, the full variable domain reads EAGVAQSPRYKIIEKRQSVAFWCNPISGHATLYWYQQILGQGPKLLIQFQNNGVVDDSQLPKDRFSAERLKGVDSTLKIQPAKLEDSAVYLCASSLGASGGDQETQYFGPGTRLLVL.

This chain connects TRBV20-1 to TRBJ2-7; TRBD1 matches at 7 bases. This CDR3 has 13 amino acids. Losses at the gene ends were 3 bases for V and 2 bases for J; bases not matched to a gene: 4. Germline loops: CDR1 DFQATT, CDR2 SNEGSKA (reference sequence). The CDR3 loop is CSASPGTAYEQYF. CDR3 in DNA: TGCAGTGCTAGTCCCGGGACAGCCTACGAGCAGTACTTC.

This chain uses TRBV6-6 with TRBJ1-1; D gene ambiguous. V was clipped by 2 bases and J by 0 bases, with 4 bases between them. CDR1 MNHNY and CDR2 SVGAGI come from the germline V gene (reference sequence). This CDR3 is built from 13 residues. The DNA of the CDR3 is TGTGCCAGCAGTTACACAGTGAACACTGAAGCTTTCTTT. It translates to CASSYTVNTEAFF.

This clone has a handful of counts. The CDR3 nucleotides are TGCGCCAGGACAGCCTCACCCTACGAGCAGTACTTC. Amino acid sequence: CARTASPYEQYF. The chain links TRBV23-1 to TRBJ2-7, with a possible D match to TRBD1 (5 bases). TRBV23-1 belongs to the ORF category, with a function that is uncertain. The CDR3 has 12 residues. V lost 9 bases, J lost 2 bases, and 11 bases lay in between.

The J gene is TRBJ2-3, the V gene TRBV19; 7 bases are a match to TRBD2. The CDR3 covers 15 residues. From germline, CDR1 is LNHDA and CDR2 SQIVND (reference sequence). The V and J ends lost 3 bases and 0 bases, in that order; junction bases with no gene match: 3. The CDR3 region is CASSMGGISTDTQYF. For the CDR3, the DNA is TGTGCCAGTAGTATGGGGGGGATTAGCACAGATACGCAGTATTTT.

This clone was seen once. The rearrangement joins TRBV7-2 to TRBJ2-1, with 8 bases fitting TRBD2. Germline CDR1 and CDR2: SGHTA and FQGNSA. The CDR3 has 15 amino acids. V was clipped by 4 bases and J by 5 bases; unmatched bases: 7. The CDR3 nucleotides are TGTGCCAGCAGCTGGGCCAGCGGGGGCCACAATGAGCAGTTCTTC. Translated: CASSWASGGHNEQFF.

This clone appeared a single time. DNA for the CDR3: TGTGCCAGCAGCGTGACAGGGAAGAACACTGAAGCTTTCTTT. As protein: CASSVTGKNTEAFF. The chain is built from TRBV5-8 and TRBJ1-1; TRBD1 matches at 7 bases. The CDR3 consists of 14 residues. Per the germline V gene, CDR1 is SGHTS and CDR2 is YDEGEE. V lost 4 bases, J lost 1 base, and 4 bases stayed unmatched.

This chain links TRBV6-6 with TRBJ2-2, with 11 bases identical to TRBD2. This CDR3 spans 15 amino acids. Germline values: CDR1 MNHNY, CDR2 SVGAGI (reference sequence). Trimming at V came to 7 bases and at J to 7 bases, leaving 8 bases not matched to a gene. The CDR3 loop reads CASTFPGLADGELFF. CDR3 nucleotide sequence: TGTGCCAGCACCTTCCCGGGACTAGCGGACGGGGAGCTGTTTTTT.

The CDR3 reads CASSLGQLTDTQYF. CDR3 coding DNA: TGTGCCAGCAGCTTAGGACAGCTCACAGATACGCAGTATTTT. The chain couples TRBV13 to TRBJ2-3; D not resolved. The CDR3 sequence is 14 residues long. V lost 0 bases, J lost 2 bases, and 6 bases lay in between. Germline CDR1 PRHDT, CDR2 FYEKMQ (reference sequence).

The chain couples TRBV7-8 to TRBJ2-5, with 12 bases lining up with TRBD2. The trim removed 2 bases at V and 6 bases at J, leaving 7 bases unmatched. CDR1 SGHVS and CDR2 FQNEAQ come from the germline V gene. This CDR3 contains 16 residues. The CDR3 DNA reads TGTGCCAGCAGCTTAATAGGACTAGCGGGGACGAAGACCCAGTACTTC. This gives the protein CASSLIGLAGTKTQYF.

V gene TRBV5-6 combines with J gene TRBJ2-7; 13 bases map to TRBD2. Per the germline V gene, CDR1 is SGHDT and CDR2 is YYEEEE. This CDR3 region has 15 residues. With V trimmed by 4 bases and J by 7 bases, 8 bases remained unmatched. CDR3: CASSPLAGGPGEQYF. DNA of the CDR3: TGTGCCAGCAGCCCACTAGCGGGAGGGCCGGGTGAGCAGTACTTC. The full variable domain, its missing parts supplied by reference TRBV5-6 and TRBJ2-7, is DAGVTQSPTHLIKTRGQQVTLRCSPKSGHDTVSWYQQALGQGPQFIFQYYEEEERQRGNFPDRFSGHQFPNYSSELNVNALLLGDSALYLCASSPLAGGPGEQYFGPGTRLTVT.

This chain joins TRBV5-1 and TRBJ2-3, with D maybe TRBD1 (5 bases). The CDR3 has 12 residues. Germline assignment: CDR1 SGHRS and CDR2 YFSETQ. Trimming took 3 bases from V and 5 from J, leaving 7 bases between them. This CDR3 reads CASSYDRDTQYF. The CDR3 coding sequence is TGCGCCAGCAGCTACGACAGAGATACGCAGTATTTT.

The rearrangement joins TRBV5-8 to TRBJ2-5; 7 bases match TRBD2. From germline, CDR1 is SGHTS and CDR2 YDEGEE. V trimming: 5 bases; J trimming: 3 bases; junction bases outside the gene matches: 13. The CDR3 sequence is 16 residues long. The CDR3 DNA reads as TGTGCCAGCAGTTTTTTTTCAGGGAGGGTAAAAGAGACCCAGTACTTC. It is translated as CASSFFSGRVKETQYF.

This chain joins TRBV2 and TRBJ2-7, with 9 bases aligning to TRBD1. The V and J ends lost 9 bases and 3 bases, in that order; junction bases with no gene match: 6. The CDR3 has 13 amino acids. Germline V gene sequence: CDR1 SNHLY, CDR2 FYNNEI. The CDR3 DNA is TGTGCCAGTTCCGGGACAGGGTTCTACGAGCAGTACTTC. Translated, it gives CASSGTGFYEQYF. Looking up the rest from reference TRBV2 and TRBJ2-7 gives the full variable domain: EPEVTQTPSHQVTQMGQEVILRCVPISNHLYFYWYRQILGQKVEFLVSFYNNEISEKSEIFDDQFSVERPDGSNFTLKIRSTKLEDSAMYFCASSGTGFYEQYFGPGTRLTVT.

The chain is built from TRBV7-2 and TRBJ2-3, with D possibly matching TRBD1 (5 bases). Trimming cost V 2 bases and J 5 bases, with 11 bases left between them. The CDR3 extends over 14 amino acids. Germline V gives CDR1 SGHTA, CDR2 FQGNSA. The CDR3 sequence is CASSLLGREDTQYF. Here the CDR3 DNA reads TGTGCCAGCAGCTTATTGGGGCGCGAAGATACGCAGTATTTT. Combining the CDR3 with reference TRBV7-2 and TRBJ2-3 gives the whole variable domain GAGVSQSPSNKVTEKGKDVELRCDPISGHTALYWYRQSLGQGLEFLIYFQGNSAPDKSGLPSDRFSAERTGGSVSTLTIQRTQQEDSAVYLCASSLLGREDTQYFGPGTRLTVL.

The rearrangement uses TRBV3-1 (or the pseudogene TRBV3-2) and TRBJ2-3; perhaps TRBD2 as D (7 bases). Germline V lookup: CDR1 LGHDT, CDR2 YNNKEL (reference sequence). The CDR3 is 14 residues long. V was trimmed by 4 bases and J by 4 bases, leaving 12 bases between them. The CDR3 region has the DNA TGTGCCAGCAGCCCGGCGGGGGCCCCAGATACGCAGTATTTT. Its translation: CASSPAGAPDTQYF.

This clone has only a few counts. The CDR3 sequence is CASSLGGQGMGTEAFF. CDR3 DNA sequence: TGCGCCAGCAGCCTAGGTGGACAGGGGATGGGAACTGAAGCTTTCTTT. The chain recombines TRBV4-3 with TRBJ1-1; 9 bases align to TRBD1. V dropped 4 bases and J dropped 5; count of bases not matched to a gene: 11. CDR3 size: 16 residues. Per germline, CDR1 LGHNA and CDR2 YSLEER.

The chain has TRBV30 and TRBJ1-1, with a tentative D call TRBD1 (6 bases). CDR1 is GTSNPN and CDR2 is SVGIG in the germline V gene (reference sequence). Trimming shortened V by 1 base and J by 11 bases, and 14 bases separated the two germline ends. The CDR3 is 12 residues long. In nucleotides, the CDR3 is TGTGCCTGGAGTGGGGGGCTTGAACGGGCTTTCTTT. This sequence encodes CAWSGGLERAFF.

A few counts support this clone. V gene TRBV18 combines with J gene TRBJ2-1; maybe TRBD2 (6 bases). This CDR3 is 16 amino acids long. V shed 4 bases and J shed 6 bases, with 19 bases lying between them. In germline, CDR1 is KGHSH, CDR2 LQKENI. The CDR3 DNA reads TGTGCCAGCTCACGCCAGAGGACTATCGGGATCAATGAGCAGTTCTTC. Translating gives CASSRQRTIGINEQFF. Complete variable domain (other parts from reference TRBV18 and TRBJ2-1): NAGVMQNPRHLVRRRGQEARLRCSPMKGHSHVYWYRQLPEEGLKFMVYLQKENIIDESGMPKERFSAEFPKEGPSILRIQQVVRGDSAAYFCASSRQRTIGINEQFFGPGTRLTVL.

V is TRBV2 and J is TRBJ2-2; 10 bases agree with TRBD1. Germline CDR1 SNHLY, CDR2 FYNNEI. CDR3 length equals 15 residues. Germline trimming cut 7 bases from V and 5 bases from J; bases unmatched to any gene: 7. The CDR3: CASTRDRGLTGELFF. Here the CDR3 DNA reads TGTGCCAGCACCAGGGACAGGGGTTTAACCGGGGAGCTGTTTTTT.

J is TRBJ2-7 and V is TRBV11-2; 8 bases fit TRBD1. Per germline, CDR1 SGHAT and CDR2 FQNNGV. CDR3 length equals 15 residues. V lost 1 base to trimming and J lost 3 bases; unmatched junction nucleotides: 5. The CDR3 spells CASSLGYTGGYEQYF. The DNA for the CDR3 is TGTGCCAGCAGCTTAGGGTACACAGGGGGCTACGAGCAGTACTTC.

CDR3 region: CASSVDRSTDTQYF. The CDR3 nucleotides read TGCGCCAGCAGCGTGGACAGGAGCACAGATACGCAGTATTTT. This chain links TRBV5-1 with TRBJ2-3, with 7 bases identical to TRBD1. This CDR3 spans 14 amino acids. CDR1 SGHRS and CDR2 YFSETQ come from the germline V gene. J was trimmed by 0 bases and V by 4 bases; bases with no gene match: 2. The whole variable domain, filled in from reference TRBV5-1 and TRBJ2-3, reads KAGVTQTPRYLIKTRGQQVTLSCSPISGHRSVSWYQQTPGQGLQFLFEYFSETQRNKGNFPGRFSGRQFSNSRSEMNVSTLELGDSALYLCASSVDRSTDTQYFGPGTRLTVL.

J is TRBJ2-1 and V is TRBV12-3 or TRBV12-4; TRBD2 matches at 9 bases. Trimming took 6 bases from V and 9 from J; bases not matched to a gene: 6. The CDR3 is 13 amino acids. Here the CDR3 reads CASSGTSRGEQFF. In DNA, the CDR3 is TGTGCCAGCAGCGGGACTAGCCGGGGTGAGCAGTTCTTC.

The CDR3 reads CASSPRQGMRGSYNEQFF. The CDR3 coding sequence is TGTGCCAGTAGTCCCAGACAGGGGATGCGCGGGTCCTACAATGAGCAGTTCTTC. V gene TRBV19 combines with J gene TRBJ2-1, with 8 bases lining up with TRBD1. CDR3 length: 18 residues. Germline V CDR1 and CDR2: LNHDA, SQIVND (reference sequence). V lost 5 bases and J lost 1; bases outside the gene matches: 13.